Presented here are 10 T cell receptor beta chains from one specimen sequenced in a study of T-cell reconstitution after alpha-beta-depleted transplantation in children. The authors prepared the TCRbeta library with unique molecular identifiers. TCRdb re-derived calls from the PCR reads in MiXCR, one entry per CDR3 protein. The sample carries about a million distinct CDR3 sequences, roughly 31% recorded once. Sample: PBMCs, mostly from graft donor cells, taken 360 days after TCRalphabeta/CD19-depleted stem cell transplant. These receptors originate from a boy younger than two who had a stem cell transplant for SCID, so the T cells may come from the graft donor.

This clonotype has more than one count but fewer than ten. CDR3 in amino acids: CASSYSGQGQFF. The CDR3 nucleotides read TGTGCCAGCAGTTACTCGGGACAGGGGCAGTTCTTC. This sequence joins TRBV6-5 and TRBJ2-1, with 9 bases identical to TRBD1. Losses at the gene ends were 0 bases for V and 12 bases for J; bases not matched to a gene: 0. Germline V gene lookup returns CDR1 MNHEY and CDR2 SVGAGI. The CDR3 loop spans 12 amino acids.

J is TRBJ1-1 and V is TRBV5-1, with a weak D call TRBD1 (6 bases). Germline values: CDR1 SGHRS, CDR2 YFSETQ. CDR3 length equals 15 residues. Trimming took 4 bases from V and 2 from J, leaving 15 bases between them. CDR3: CASSPRTDYNTEAFF. The CDR3 bases are TGCGCCAGCAGCCCCCGGACAGACTACAACACTGAAGCTTTCTTT. Complete variable domain (other parts from reference TRBV5-1 and TRBJ1-1): KAGVTQTPRYLIKTRGQQVTLSCSPISGHRSVSWYQQTPGQGLQFLFEYFSETQRNKGNFPGRFSGRQFSNSRSEMNVSTLELGDSALYLCASSPRTDYNTEAFFGQGTRLTVV.

This clonotype was found a few times. The CDR3 region is CASSSPGRPNYGYTF. CDR3 DNA sequence: TGCGCCAGCAGCTCGCCGGGACGGCCTAACTATGGCTACACCTTC. V is TRBV5-1 and J is TRBJ1-2; maybe TRBD1 (5 bases). CDR3 size: 15 residues. Germline values: CDR1 SGHRS, CDR2 YFSETQ. The ends were cut back, 3 bases at V and 0 bases at J, with 12 bases in the middle.

The V gene is TRBV7-9, the J gene TRBJ1-4, with TRBD1 matching over 10 bases. This CDR3 comprises 17 residues. J lost 7 bases, V lost 4 bases, and 12 bases had no gene match. Per germline, CDR1 SEHNR and CDR2 FQNEAQ (reference sequence). CDR3 sequence: CASSWPGQGTVFEKLFF. DNA for the CDR3: TGTGCCAGCAGCTGGCCGGGACAGGGGACGGTGTTTGAAAAACTGTTTTTT.

The V gene is TRBV7-9, the J gene TRBJ2-5; D is perhaps TRBD2 (6 bases). With 2 bases removed from V and 2 bases from J, the gap between germline ends came to 12 bases. CDR3 length: 15 amino acids. From germline, CDR1 is SEHNR and CDR2 FQNEAQ (reference sequence). Written as DNA, the CDR3 is TGTGCCAGCAGCTTAAAAGGACGGGGGCAAGAGACCCAGTACTTC. Encoded protein: CASSLKGRGQETQYF.

This clonotype was counted ten times or more. This chain joins TRBV6-5 and TRBJ2-7; D may be TRBD1 (6 bases). Trimming removed 0 bases from V and 1 base from J, with 10 bases in between. The germline V gene encodes CDR1 MNHEY and CDR2 SVGAGI. This CDR3 has 15 amino acids. Here the CDR3 DNA reads TGTGCCAGCAGTTACTCGTCAGGGGCTTCCTACGAGCAGTACTTC. It is translated as CASSYSSGASYEQYF.

This clonotype was seen only a few times. The chain employs TRBV7-2 and TRBJ1-5; the D is unclear. The CDR3 runs 13 residues. Trimming took 4 bases from V and 5 from J, leaving 9 bases between them. The germline gives CDR1 SGHTA, CDR2 FQGNSA. This CDR3 is CASSSRGHQPQHF. CDR3 nucleotides: TGTGCCAGCAGCTCCCGAGGCCATCAGCCCCAGCATTTT. The variable domain in full, with the rest retrieved from reference TRBV7-2 and TRBJ1-5, is GAGVSQSPSNKVTEKGKDVELRCDPISGHTALYWYRQSLGQGLEFLIYFQGNSAPDKSGLPSDRFSAERTGGSVSTLTIQRTQQEDSAVYLCASSSRGHQPQHFGDGTRLSIL.

The rearrangement uses TRBV28 and TRBJ2-5; D tentatively fits TRBD1 or TRBD2 (5 bases each). This CDR3 has 14 residues. Germline CDR1 MDHEN, CDR2 SYDVKM. Trimming removed 2 bases from V and 1 base from J, with 8 bases in between. The CDR3 protein is CASSLRDPQETQYF. The CDR3 nucleotides read TGTGCCAGCAGTTTACGGGACCCCCAAGAGACCCAGTACTTC.

The chain has TRBV7-2 and TRBJ1-5, with 8 positions matching TRBD1. This CDR3 is built from 14 residues. Trimming took 6 bases from V and 0 from J; bases not matched to a gene: 1. CDR1 is SGHTA, CDR2 FQGNSA, per germline. CDR3 region: CASRTGDSNQPQHF. Here the CDR3 DNA reads TGTGCCAGCAGGACAGGGGATAGCAATCAGCCCCAGCATTTT.

This clonotype has a handful of counts. The DNA of the CDR3 is TGTGCCAGCAGTTTCTCCGACCCTGCGGGCTATGGCTACACCTTC. This codes for CASSFSDPAGYGYTF. This chain links TRBV12-3 or TRBV12-4 with TRBJ1-2; unclear D gene. The CDR3 is 15 amino acids. The V end was cut by 3 bases, the J end by 4 bases, with 15 bases between.